This TCR beta chain was sequenced for a study of T cells in Graves' hyperthyroidism and ophthalmopathy. Study-wide results and caveats: Most thyroid clonotypes expanded above 0.001 were also detected in blood.

The study defined stable Graves' hyperthyroidism as no ophthalmopathy progression within 18 months. In this sample, this clonotype turned up many times. The antigen is undetermined. The investigators amplified TCR beta CDR3 regions from RNA transcripts. HTBI primers were used for first-round RT-PCR of the TCR CDR3. TCRdb reprocessed the multiplex PCR reads via MiXCR and lists one record per CDR3 protein. The sample carries a few hundred thousand distinct CDR3 sequences, 35% to 55% recorded once. The CDR3 is 16 amino acids. CDR1 and CDR2 from the germline V gene are ENHRY and SYGVKD. V was shortened by 0 bases and J by 0 bases, with 11 bases between the two germline ends.

This TCR was sampled from a woman between 18 and 29 years old with Graves' hyperthyroidism. The specimen sequenced was peripheral blood or thyroid tissue (not recorded which). The rearrangement joins TRBV10-3 to TRBJ1-1, with D possibly matching TRBD1 (5 bases). The CDR3 DNA follows: TGTGCCATCAGTGAGTCTAGCAGGGCTATGAACACTGAAGCTTTCTTT. This encodes CAISESSRAMNTEAFF.